Included here is one T cell receptor beta chain sequence, with context. What it binds is unknown. Unique molecular identifiers tagged individual cDNA molecules. TCRdb passed the 5' RACE reads through MiXCR, listing each CDR3 protein once. The sample lists 40,000 to 55,000 distinct CDR3 sequences, roughly 7.7% occurring once. This CDR3 is 11 amino acids long. The sample originates from a study of early T cells in non-severe SARS-CoV-2 infection. Overall study: The chains were unpaired, and the sequenced material was bulk RNA from unsorted whole blood. Notes on the study in general: Matching with VDJdb favored anti-spike CD8 responses (missing private and CD4 specificities).

V is TRBV12-2 and J is TRBJ2-1; the table names TRBD2, a call not compared with the DNA. TRBV12-2 is noted as a pseudogene. The source is an adult who was a healthcare worker with PCR-confirmed SARS-CoV-2 infection or an uninfected control (not recorded which). The specimen sequenced was whole blood. CDR3 region: CASDHSGMQFF. CDR3 coding DNA: TGTGCAAGCGACCATAGCGGTATGCAGTTCTTC.